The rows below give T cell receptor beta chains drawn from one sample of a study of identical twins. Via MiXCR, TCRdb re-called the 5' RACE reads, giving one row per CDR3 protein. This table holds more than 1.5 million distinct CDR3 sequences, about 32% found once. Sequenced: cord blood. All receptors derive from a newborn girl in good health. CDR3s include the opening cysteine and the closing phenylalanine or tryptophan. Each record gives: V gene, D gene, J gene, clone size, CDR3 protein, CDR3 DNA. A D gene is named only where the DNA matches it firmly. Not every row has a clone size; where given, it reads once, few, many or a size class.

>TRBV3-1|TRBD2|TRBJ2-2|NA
CASSQDPAGFTGELFF
TGTGCCAGCAGCCAAGATCCAGCGGGGTTTACCGGGGAGCTGTTTTTT
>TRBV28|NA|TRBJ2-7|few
CASSLSGHPYEQYF
TGTGCCAGCAGTCTCTCGGGACACCCCTACGAGCAGTACTTC
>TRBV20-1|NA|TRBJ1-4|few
CSASRGPATNEKLFF
TGCAGTGCTAGCCGTGGTCCTGCAACTAATGAAAAACTGTTTTTT
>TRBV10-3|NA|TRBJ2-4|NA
CAISEAGAGAVQYF
TGTGCCATCAGTGAGGCCGGCGCGGGTGCTGTGCAGTACTTC
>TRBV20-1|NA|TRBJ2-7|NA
CSARGYISYEQYF
TGCAGTGCTAGAGGTTATATAAGCTACGAGCAGTACTTC
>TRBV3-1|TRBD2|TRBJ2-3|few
CASSPPGLTGGTQYF
TGTGCCAGCAGCCCACCGGGACTAACTGGCGGTACGCAGTATTTT
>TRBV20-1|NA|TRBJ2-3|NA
CSARGGWGLVTDTQYF
TGCAGTGCTAGAGGGGGGTGGGGATTGGTAACAGATACGCAGTATTTT
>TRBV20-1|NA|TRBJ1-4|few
CSARGKGPATNEKLFF
TGCAGTGCCCGGGGAAAGGGGCCAGCAACTAATGAAAAACTGTTTTTT
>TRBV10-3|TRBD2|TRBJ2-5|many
CAIDAGGTQYF
TGTGCCATCGATGCGGGAGGGACCCAGTACTTC
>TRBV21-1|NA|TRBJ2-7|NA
CASSKAGPAYEQYF
TGTGCCAGCAGCAAAGCGGGACCCGCCTACGAGCAGTACTTC
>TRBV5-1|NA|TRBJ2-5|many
CASSLPRRSRQTQYF
TGCGCCAGCAGCTTACCTAGACGGAGCCGACAGACCCAGTACTTC
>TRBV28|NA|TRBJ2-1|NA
CASSSLLGAIVWEQFF
TGTGCCAGCAGTTCCCTCCTAGGCGCGATTGTTTGGGAGCAGTTCTTC
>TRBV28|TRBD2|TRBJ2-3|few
CASSLIASGGQYF
TGTGCCAGCAGTTTAATCGCTAGCGGCGGGCAGTATTTT
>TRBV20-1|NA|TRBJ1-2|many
CSARDGSYGYTF
TGCAGTGCTAGAGACGGGAGCTATGGCTACACCTTC
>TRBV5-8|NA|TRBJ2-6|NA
CASSLGLVSAGANVLTF
TGTGCCAGCAGCTTGGGACTAGTAAGCGCTGGGGCCAACGTCCTGACTTTC
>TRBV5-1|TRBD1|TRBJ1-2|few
CASSGSGGSYGYTF
TGCGCCAGCAGCGGATCAGGGGGCTCCTATGGCTACACCTTC
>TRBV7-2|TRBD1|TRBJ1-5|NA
CASSSIRDRDQPQHF
TGTGCCAGCAGCTCTATCCGGGACAGGGATCAGCCCCAGCATTTT
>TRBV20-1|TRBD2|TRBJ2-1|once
CSAPSGRASSYNEQFF
TGCAGTGCGCCTAGCGGGAGGGCGAGCTCCTACAATGAGCAGTTCTTC
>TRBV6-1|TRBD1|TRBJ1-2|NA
CASSEAVPRRGPYGYTF
TGTGCCAGCAGTGAAGCCGTCCCCAGGAGGGGGCCCTATGGCTACACCTTC
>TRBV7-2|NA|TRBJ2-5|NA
CASSPSVPTQYF
TGTGCCAGCAGCCCTAGCGTTCCGACCCAGTACTTC